This passage covers 3 T cell receptor beta chains from one sample sequenced in a study of tissue T cells after allogeneic stem cell transplantation. Assay: immunoSEQ multiplex PCR; the TCRdb copy retains only in-frame clones and omits some. Here the sample spans 40,000 to 50,000 clones, around 70% being singletons. The sequenced material came from sorted cells pooled from one or two spleens. The receptors come from a pool of C57BL/6 mice in good health.

Regarding this clone: The germline and genes are mouse ones. The observed sequence ends 1 residue before the CDR3 terminus, with the missing tail filled in from the germline J gene. In the same sample, other DNA sequences code for this CDR3. The chain joins TRBV1 to TRBJ2-5, with 7 nucleotides matching TRBD2. CDR1 is NSQYPW, CDR2 LRSPGD, per germline (reference sequence). J gave up 2 bases and V 3 bases, and 2 bases lay outside the gene matches. The CDR3 loop spans 14 amino acids. The CDR3 is CTCSALGVQDTQYF. CDR3 DNA (partial): TGCACCTGCAGTGCTCTGGGGGTCCAAGACACCCAGTAC.

Worth noting for this clone: Gene and germline names: mouse. Coverage ceases 1 residue before the CDR3 finishes, and the germline J gene fills in the end. This chain uses TRBV13-2 with TRBJ1-4, with 7 positions matching TRBD1. The CDR3 has 15 amino acids. The germline gives CDR1 NNHNN, CDR2 SYGAGS (reference sequence). Losses at the gene ends were 3 bases for V and 4 bases for J; bases not matched to a gene: 6. CDR3 amino acids: CASGAPGQFNERLFF. Incomplete CDR3 DNA: TGTGCCAGCGGTGCCCCGGGACAGTTCAACGAAAGATTATTT.

As for this clone: Mouse gene names and germline throughout. The CDR3 is cut off 1 residue early in the read; its end comes from the germline J gene. J is TRBJ1-4 and V is TRBV29, with 8 bases lining up with TRBD1. Germline V gene sequence: CDR1 MSHET, CDR2 SYDVDS. This CDR3 is built from 15 residues. J lost 2 bases, V lost 5 bases, and 4 bases had no gene match. CDR3 residues: CASSPRDRSNERLFF. The DNA read from the CDR3 is TGTGCTAGCAGTCCCCGGGACAGGTCCAACGAAAGATTATTT.